This T cell receptor beta chain is from a study of T cells expressing NK-cell markers. Study-wide context: Sorted CD3+CD56-NKG2C+, CD3+CD56+NKG2C- and CD3+CD56+NKG2C+ T cells were the source of the TCR beta repertoires.

TCRdb reworked the 5' RACE reads into one entry per CDR3 protein, no DNA. The sample totals about 460,000 distinct CDR3 sequences. General observations from the study: The CD3+CD56-NKG2C+ fraction was also led by these clonotypes in a few donors.

The germline V gene encodes CDR1 DFQATT and CDR2 SNEGSKA (reference sequence). The CDR3 has 14 amino acids. In the case of this clonotype: Its specificity is unknown.

V gene TRBV20-1 combines with J gene TRBJ1-2; TCRdb selects TRBD1, and the lack of DNA leaves this call unchecked. The origin of this receptor is a woman in her fifties or sixties in good health. The sample comprised blood T cells: a sorted CD56 or NKG2C T cell subset, CD4+ or CD8+ T cells, or bulk PBMC T cells (not recorded which). The chain's CDR3 is CSARDPDRVVGYTF.